This T cell receptor (beta chain) was sequenced for a study of T cells in Graves' hyperthyroidism and ophthalmopathy (dated by TCRdb to about 2019). The study in broad terms: Peripheral blood was collected at initial diagnosis, before any treatment. TCR V-J signatures able to tell the groups apart were searched for in a discovery cohort of 100 or so patients, of whom 40 to 45 had Graves' ophthalmopathy and 57 had stable Graves' hyperthyroidism. Prospective prediction of ophthalmopathy was tested in an independent validation cohort of 18 to 20 hyperthyroidism patients and roughly 16 patients who later progressed to ophthalmopathy. For training and testing, the approximately 92 patients in the discovery cohort were randomly divided in a 7:3 ratio. In several Graves' hyperthyroidism patients, the study also compared T-cell repertoires from thyroid tissue with T-cell repertoires from blood. Once sampling was done, hyperthyroidism patients were given methimazole at a starting dose of 30 mg daily, whereas ophthalmopathy patients were given high-dose intravenous methylprednisolone. TCR Vbeta CDR3 sequencing of some 140 peripheral blood samples (over 40 ophthalmopathy, 70 to 85 hyperthyroidism and approximately 17 progressor patients) is reported in the paper. Points the paper makes about the study in general: A 13 V-J signature model separated ophthalmopathy from stable hyperthyroidism, with 87.88% sensitivity and about 81% specificity in cross-validation and 80%/75% in testing. Sample size was not statistically predetermined, and investigators were not blinded to group allocation. Most expanded thyroid clonotypes (frequency above 0.001) were also found in blood, which suggests that blood repertoires may mirror thyroid immune responses. In validation, the model predicted progression to ophthalmopathy with roughly 66% sensitivity and about 73% specificity, a median of about 6.7 months before onset.

A patient counted as having stable Graves' hyperthyroidism if no progression to ophthalmopathy occurred over 18 months of follow-up. Hyperthyroidism patients were newly diagnosed, had a disease duration of under 2 months, and were aged 18 to 65 years. Any patient with an uncontrolled infection, another autoimmune disease, pregnancy or lactation was excluded. Clinical symptoms, serum thyroxine and TRAb, thyroid ultrasound, and orbital computed tomography formed the basis for the diagnoses. PBMCs were isolated from about 9 ml of fresh peripheral blood by Ficoll-Paque density gradient centrifugation. Total RNA was extracted with Trizol reagent, and quality was checked on an Agilent 2100 Bioanalyzer. Only a few counts were recorded for this clonotype. Which antigen it targets is not known. Per-base quality was not reported, and no clone a single base away is much larger than it. V loses 5 bases at its end and J loses 7 bases; junction bases beyond the gene matches: 7. CDR1 and CDR2 are drawn from the germline V gene (reference sequence): SEHNR, FQNEAQ. Measured from the cysteine to the phenylalanine, the CDR3 is 14 residues long. The retained sequence is limited to the CDR3, 42 bases, with the frame set at the first base.

Amplification of TCR beta CDR3 regions was carried out from RNA transcripts. For the first round of RT-PCR on the TCR CDR3, the HTBI primer set was used together with the Qiagen OneStep RT-PCR kit. Libraries were constructed in a second round of multiplex PCR, after which size selection and purification were carried out. The libraries were sequenced on an Illumina HiSeq2000 using paired-end 100 bp reads. The source study handled its data this way. SOAPnuke was used to process the raw data, removing reads that contained adapters or uncalled bases, had a mean Phred below 15, or lacked an exact match to the constant primer or identifier. COPE v1.2.5 was used to merge the high-quality paired reads, and each unique nucleotide sequence was defined as a clonotype. MiTCR v1.1 was used to align the clonotypes against IMGT TRBV, TRBD and TRBJ reference segments. The analysis was restricted to V-J combinations with a frequency above 0.0001, which together covered approximately 99% of the repertoires. A TCS score was defined as the ratio of F50 (clonal expansion) to E x V (chaos), with BLOSUM62-based TCRdist applied between CDR3 peptides within each V-J. Welch's t-statistics and random forest reduced approximately 520 V-J features to under 15, which were used in a naive Bayes classifier (R e1071). Clones were called with MiXCR by TCRdb after fastp trimmed the public reads at Q25, and only in-frame beta chains were retained. Entries that share a CDR3 protein sequence are merged under the most common genes and DNA. The V and J calls reflect TCRdb's pipeline rather than the authors' work. For this sample there are about 590,000 distinct CDR3 sequences; about a sixth appear just once. The ten most abundant clones make up about 7% of the sample.

The chain uses TRBV7-9 and TRBJ2-2; a stretch of 7 junction bases matches TRBD1. The sequence was collected from a woman aged 25 to 39 with Graves' hyperthyroidism. The sequenced material came from blood. CDR3 region: CASSRQGRHGELFF. The DNA sequence follows: TGTGCCAGCAGCCGACAGGGTCGCCACGGGGAGCTGTTTTTT.